The 27 T cell receptor beta chains reported below all come from one sample, sequenced in a study of cytomegalovirus exposure and HLA in healthy donors. Both 60 Vbeta primers and 13 Jbeta primers went into the PCR. Profiled with immunoSEQ multiplex PCR; TCRdb holds only in-frame clones, not every one. The profile covers 95,000 to 150,000 clones, with roughly 15% appearing a single time and under 2.5% taken by the ten largest. The sequenced sample was PBMCs. The receptors here all came from a woman aged 18-29 years in good health and CMV-seronegative.

J is TRBJ1-1 and V is TRBV28; D gene unclear. The germline V and J ends were trimmed by 1 base and 8 bases, with 11 bases remaining between them. The CDR3 spans 13 residues. The germline V gene has CDR1 MDHEN and CDR2 SYDVKM. The CDR3 protein is CASSLSLGREAFF. In DNA, the CDR3 is TGTGCCAGCAGTTTATCTCTCGGCAGGGAAGCTTTCTTT.

This clone appeared a few times. J is TRBJ2-3 and V is TRBV2, with 13 bases that match TRBD2. This CDR3 is built from 18 residues. CDR1 and CDR2 from the germline V gene are SNHLY and FYNNEI. V lost 5 bases and J lost 1; bases outside the gene matches: 9. The CDR3 DNA follows: TGTGCCAGCAGTAGAAGGACTAGCGGGAGCCCTCGCACAGATACGCAGTATTTT. Amino acid sequence: CASSRRTSGSPRTDTQYF.

This clone was seen a handful of times. The chain carries TRBV6-1 and TRBJ2-7, with a tentative D call TRBD2 (6 bases). Germline CDR1 MNHNS, CDR2 SASEGT. CDR3 length: 13 residues. V lost 8 bases and J 0 bases, leaving 11 bases between the germline ends. The CDR3: CASGRTASYEQYF. The CDR3 nucleotides read TGTGCCAGCGGGAGGACTGCCTCCTACGAGCAGTACTTC.

This clone showed up just a few times. V gene TRBV7-2 combines with J gene TRBJ1-2, with TRBD1 as a possible D gene (5 bases). The length of the CDR3 is 15 residues. Germline lookup yields CDR1 SGHTA and CDR2 FQGNSA. Trimming took 0 bases from V and 4 from J, leaving 12 bases between them. The CDR3 DNA sequence: TGTGCCAGCAGCTTAGCCCAGGGTCCGGGCTATGGCTACACCTTC. This codes for CASSLAQGPGYGYTF.

This clone occurred a few times. The gene calls are TRBV2 and TRBJ1-5, with D tentatively TRBD1 (5 bases). Germline CDR1 is SNHLY and CDR2 is FYNNEI. This CDR3 is 15 amino acids long. V was shortened by 5 bases and J by 7 bases, with 18 bases between the two germline ends. The CDR3 DNA reads as TGTGCCAGCAGTTTAGAATCAGGGTATGGGCAGCCCCAGCATTTT. This sequence encodes CASSLESGYGQPQHF.

This rearrangement joins TRBV5-1 to TRBJ2-3; TRBD2 matches at 7 bases. This CDR3 has 16 amino acids. Germline CDR1 reads SGHRS; CDR2 reads YFSETQ. V was pared by 0 bases and J by 3 bases, with 7 bases of the junction left unmatched. This CDR3 reads CASSLVGGSFTDTQYF. CDR3 in DNA: TGCGCCAGCAGCTTGGTTGGCGGGAGTTTTACAGATACGCAGTATTTT.

The chain recombines TRBV19 with TRBJ2-1; the match to TRBD2 covers 7 bases. Germline loops: CDR1 LNHDA, CDR2 SQIVND (reference sequence). The CDR3 extends over 20 amino acids. The V gene end was trimmed by 0 bases and the J gene end by 2 bases; junction bases not matched to a gene: 16. The DNA for the CDR3 is TGTGCCAGTAGTATAGATTCCAGCGGGACCCTTCCAATCACCTACAATGAGCAGTTCTTC. Translation: CASSIDSSGTLPITYNEQFF.

This chain joins TRBV5-1 and TRBJ2-7; 11 nucleotides line up with TRBD2. Trimming at V came to 5 bases and at J to 0 bases, leaving 7 bases not matched to a gene. CDR3 length: 16 amino acids. CDR1 and CDR2 (germline): SGHRS, YFSETQ. CDR3 sequence: CASRSLAGGSSYEQYF. The CDR3 DNA follows: TGCGCCAGCAGGTCGCTAGCGGGAGGTTCCTCCTACGAGCAGTACTTC.

The rearrangement links TRBV28 to TRBJ2-2; 7 bases fit TRBD2. Germline values: CDR1 MDHEN, CDR2 SYDVKM. With V trimmed by 6 bases and J by 3 bases, 13 bases remained unmatched. The CDR3 covers 17 residues. The CDR3 DNA is TGTGCCAGCAGCCGCGGCCTTTCTAGCGGTTACACCGGGGAGCTGTTTTTT. Encoded protein: CASSRGLSSGYTGELFF.

V is TRBV4-2 and J is TRBJ2-7; 8 nucleotides match TRBD1. J lost 0 bases, V lost 5 bases, and 6 bases had no gene match. The CDR3 sequence is 15 residues long. CDR1 is LGHNA and CDR2 is YNFKEQ in the germline V gene. The CDR3 DNA sequence: TGTGCCAGCAGCTCAGGACAGGGCAGCTCCTACGAGCAGTACTTC. Translation: CASSSGQGSSYEQYF.

The rearrangement joins TRBV28 to TRBJ1-5; 9 bases agree with TRBD1. This CDR3 comprises 14 residues. From germline, CDR1 is MDHEN and CDR2 SYDVKM. With 6 bases clipped from V and 6 bases from J, the junction kept 6 bases outside the gene matches. CDR3 protein: CASSTGGASQPQHF. The CDR3 DNA reads as TGTGCCAGCAGCACAGGGGGCGCATCTCAGCCCCAGCATTTT.

The chain couples TRBV6-1 to TRBJ1-2; 7 bases map to TRBD1. V lost 4 bases and J lost 11; bases outside the gene matches: 1. Germline CDR1 MNHNS, CDR2 SASEGT. The CDR3 loop spans 10 amino acids. For the CDR3, the DNA is TGTGCCAGCAGTGCGACAGGGTACACCTTC. Translated: CASSATGYTF.

The chain is built from TRBV7-8 and TRBJ1-5; D uncertain. Germline CDR1 and CDR2: SGHVS and FQNEAQ. CDR3 length: 14 residues. Trimming took off 3 bases at V and 1 base at J, with 7 bases between the two ends. DNA for the CDR3: TGTGCCAGCAGCTTCCTAGGAAGCAATCAGCCCCAGCATTTT. Translation: CASSFLGSNQPQHF.

This chain uses TRBV5-6 with TRBJ2-7; D possibly corresponds to TRBD2 (6 bases). The CDR3 loop spans 15 amino acids. Between the trimmed V and J ends, which lost 2 bases and 3 bases, there was a span of 15 bases. Germline CDR1 is SGHDT and CDR2 is YYEEEE. In nucleotides, the CDR3 is TGTGCCAGCAGCTTTTGGGGGGTCGGGAACTACGAGCAGTACTTC. Encoded protein: CASSFWGVGNYEQYF.

This clone has more than one count but fewer than ten. J is TRBJ2-3 and V is TRBV5-5; D may be TRBD1 (6 bases). The CDR3 totals 16 residues. Trimming removed 1 base at V and 2 bases at J, with 14 bases between. Germline loops: CDR1 SGHKS, CDR2 YYEKEE (reference sequence). Written as DNA, the CDR3 is TGTGCCAGCAGCTTGTTGACAGGAGGTCTCACAGATACGCAGTATTTT. Encoded protein: CASSLLTGGLTDTQYF.

This clone was counted between two and nine times. This chain connects TRBV29-1 to TRBJ2-1; TRBD1 matches at 8 bases. The CDR3 loop spans 13 amino acids. The V gene's germline CDR1 is SQVTM and CDR2 ANQGSEA. The trim removed 7 bases at V and 0 bases at J, leaving 2 bases unmatched. The CDR3 protein is CSGTGSSYNEQFF. DNA of the CDR3: TGCAGCGGGACAGGGAGCTCCTACAATGAGCAGTTCTTC.

Only a few counts were recorded for this clone. For the CDR3, the DNA is TGTGCCACCAGCATAGACCGTAACACTGAAGCTTTCTTT. Translated: CATSIDRNTEAFF. The genes are TRBV15 and TRBJ1-1, with D hard to call. The germline V gene encodes CDR1 LNHNV and CDR2 YYDKDF (reference sequence). Trimming removed 4 bases from V and 2 bases from J, with 8 bases in between. The CDR3 runs 13 residues.

The rearrangement uses TRBV5-1 and TRBJ1-4; possibly TRBD1 for D (6 bases). Germline V gives CDR1 SGHRS, CDR2 YFSETQ. Trimming removed 2 bases from V and 1 base from J, with 9 bases in between. The CDR3 runs to 15 residues. CDR3 in DNA: TGCGCCAGCAGCTTAGAAGGGGGAACTAATGAAAAACTGTTTTTT. Translated: CASSLEGGTNEKLFF.

This CDR3 is CASSIQGGLGGEKLFF. As DNA, the CDR3 is TGTGCCAGTAGTATCCAAGGGGGCCTGGGCGGTGAAAAACTGTTTTTT. The chain carries TRBV19 and TRBJ1-4; TRBD1 aligns across 7 bases. The CDR3 is 16 amino acids. Germline CDR1 is LNHDA and CDR2 is SQIVND (reference sequence). With 3 bases clipped from V and 7 bases from J, the junction kept 11 bases outside the gene matches. Supplemented by reference TRBV19 and TRBJ1-4, the full variable domain reads DGGITQSPKYLFRKEGQNVTLSCEQNLNHDAMYWYRQDPGQGLRLIYYSQIVNDFQKGDIAEGYSVSREKKESFPLTVTSAQKNPTAFYLCASSIQGGLGGEKLFFGSGTQLSVL.

This chain uses TRBV6-5 with TRBJ1-2; TRBD1 aligns across 9 bases. CDR3 size: 13 residues. Germline V gene lookup returns CDR1 MNHEY and CDR2 SVGAGI. Trimming removed 9 bases from V and 2 bases from J; junction bases left unmatched: 4. The CDR3 loop reads CASRQGGNYGYTF. CDR3 DNA sequence: TGTGCCAGTCGACAGGGGGGGAACTATGGCTACACCTTC.

The CDR3 DNA is TGTGCCAGCAGCTTGGGGGGGGGCAATCAGCCCCAGCATTTT. Protein sequence: CASSLGGGNQPQHF. The chain employs TRBV7-9 and TRBJ1-5, with D perhaps matching TRBD1 (5 bases). The CDR3 loop spans 14 amino acids. V gave up 3 bases and J gave up 2 bases, with 8 bases separating them. The germline V gene has CDR1 SEHNR and CDR2 FQNEAQ (reference sequence).

The rearrangement uses TRBV5-1 and TRBJ2-7, with D perhaps TRBD1 (5 bases). V was pared by 0 bases and J by 0 bases, with 7 bases between. The CDR3 loop spans 14 amino acids. Looked up from germline, CDR1 is SGHRS and CDR2 is YFSETQ. CDR3 protein: CASSLDRSSYEQYF. The DNA for the CDR3 is TGCGCCAGCAGCTTGGACAGGAGCTCCTACGAGCAGTACTTC. The full variable domain, its missing parts supplied by reference TRBV5-1 and TRBJ2-7, is KAGVTQTPRYLIKTRGQQVTLSCSPISGHRSVSWYQQTPGQGLQFLFEYFSETQRNKGNFPGRFSGRQFSNSRSEMNVSTLELGDSALYLCASSLDRSSYEQYFGPGTRLTVT.

The chain carries TRBV28 and TRBJ2-1, with 10 positions matching TRBD1. Trimming at V came to 7 bases and at J to 6 bases, leaving 21 bases not matched to a gene. This CDR3 contains 19 residues. Germline V gene sequence: CDR1 MDHEN, CDR2 SYDVKM. The CDR3 DNA reads as TGTGCCAGCACCCTTCTTTGGCCAACCGGGACAGGGGCTCGCAATGAGCAGTTCTTC. Its translation: CASTLLWPTGTGARNEQFF.

This clone was picked up a small number of times. The chain is built from TRBV7-2 and TRBJ1-4; no clear D gene. The V gene lost 2 bases and the J gene lost 3 bases, with 13 bases spanning the gap. In germline, CDR1 is SGHTA, CDR2 FQGNSA. The CDR3 covers 16 residues. The DNA of the CDR3 is TGTGCCAGCAGCTTAATCGGAGTAAATGCTAATGAAAAACTGTTTTTT. Protein: CASSLIGVNANEKLFF.

The sample holds a few counts of this clone. V usage is TRBV5-4 and J usage is TRBJ1-5; the D gene is possibly TRBD1 (5 bases). Trimming pared 3 bases from V and 4 bases from J, leaving 8 bases between. Germline CDR1 and CDR2: SGHNT and YYREEE (reference sequence). The CDR3 loop spans 13 amino acids. The CDR3 spells CASSSGPNQPQHF. CDR3 DNA sequence: TGTGCCAGCAGCTCAGGGCCGAATCAGCCCCAGCATTTT.

This clone was recorded a few times. The V call is TRBV19, the J call TRBJ1-5; 7 positions agree with TRBD1. The J segment lost 5 bases and the V segment lost 1 base, leaving 5 bases of the junction unmatched. This CDR3 contains 15 residues. From germline, CDR1 is LNHDA and CDR2 SQIVND (reference sequence). The CDR3 sequence: CASSIGTGAHQPQHF. CDR3 nucleotides: TGTGCCAGTAGTATAGGCACAGGGGCGCATCAGCCCCAGCATTTT.

This clone was observed a handful of times. This chain connects TRBV10-2 to TRBJ2-4; TRBD2 is a possible D gene (6 bases). The germline V gene encodes CDR1 WSHSY and CDR2 SAAADI. The length of the CDR3 is 16 residues. V was pared by 0 bases and J by 7 bases, with 16 bases between. The CDR3 is CASSESATSILNIQYF. The CDR3 bases are TGCGCCAGCAGTGAGTCCGCGACTAGTATATTGAACATTCAGTACTTC.